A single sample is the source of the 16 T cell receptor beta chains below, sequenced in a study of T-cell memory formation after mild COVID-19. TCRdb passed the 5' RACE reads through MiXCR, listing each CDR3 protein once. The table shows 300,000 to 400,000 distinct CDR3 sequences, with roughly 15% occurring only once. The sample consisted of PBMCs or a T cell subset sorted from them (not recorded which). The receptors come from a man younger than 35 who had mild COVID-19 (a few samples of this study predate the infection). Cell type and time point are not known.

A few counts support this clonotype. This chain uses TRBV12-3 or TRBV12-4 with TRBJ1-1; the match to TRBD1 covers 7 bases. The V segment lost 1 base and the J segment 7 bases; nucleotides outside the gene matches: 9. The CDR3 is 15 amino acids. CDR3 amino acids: CASSLGRGGISEAFF. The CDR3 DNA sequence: TGTGCCAGCAGTTTAGGTAGAGGGGGCATTAGTGAAGCTTTCTTT.

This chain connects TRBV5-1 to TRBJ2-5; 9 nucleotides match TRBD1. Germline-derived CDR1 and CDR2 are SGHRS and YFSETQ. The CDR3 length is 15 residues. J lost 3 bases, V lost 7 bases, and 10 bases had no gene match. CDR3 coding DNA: TGCGCCAGCCGATTGACAGGGGGACATGAAGAGACCCAGTACTTC. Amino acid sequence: CASRLTGGHEETQYF.

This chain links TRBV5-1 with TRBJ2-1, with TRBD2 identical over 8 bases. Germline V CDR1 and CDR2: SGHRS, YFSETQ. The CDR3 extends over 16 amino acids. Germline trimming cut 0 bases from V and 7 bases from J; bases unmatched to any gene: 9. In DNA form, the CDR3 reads TGCGCCAGCAGCTTGGTTCTTGGCGGGGGGTATAATGAGCAGTTCTTC. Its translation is CASSLVLGGGYNEQFF. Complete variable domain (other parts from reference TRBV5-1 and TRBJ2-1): KAGVTQTPRYLIKTRGQQVTLSCSPISGHRSVSWYQQTPGQGLQFLFEYFSETQRNKGNFPGRFSGRQFSNSRSEMNVSTLELGDSALYLCASSLVLGGGYNEQFFGPGTRLTVL.

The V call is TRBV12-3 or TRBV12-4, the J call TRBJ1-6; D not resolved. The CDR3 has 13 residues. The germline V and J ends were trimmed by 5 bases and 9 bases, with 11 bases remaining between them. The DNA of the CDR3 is TGTGCCAGCAGTCCCCCTGCCCCTTCACCCCTCCACTTT. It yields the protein CASSPPAPSPLHF.

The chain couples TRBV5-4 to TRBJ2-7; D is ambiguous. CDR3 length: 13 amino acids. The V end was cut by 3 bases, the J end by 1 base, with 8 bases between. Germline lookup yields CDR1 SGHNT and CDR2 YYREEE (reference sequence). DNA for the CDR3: TGTGCCAGCAGCTCCCCCCCTTCCTACGAGCAGTACTTC. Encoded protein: CASSSPPSYEQYF.

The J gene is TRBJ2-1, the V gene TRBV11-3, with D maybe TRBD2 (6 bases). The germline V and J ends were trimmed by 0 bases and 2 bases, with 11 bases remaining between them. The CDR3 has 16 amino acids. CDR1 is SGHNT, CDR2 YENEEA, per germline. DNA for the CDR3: TGTGCCAGCAGCTTAGATGTTAGCGGAACCTACAATGAGCAGTTCTTC. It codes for CASSLDVSGTYNEQFF.

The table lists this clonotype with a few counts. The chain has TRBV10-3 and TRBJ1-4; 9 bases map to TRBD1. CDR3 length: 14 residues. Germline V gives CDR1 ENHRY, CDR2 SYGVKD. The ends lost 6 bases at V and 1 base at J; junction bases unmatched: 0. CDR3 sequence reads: CAIRGQGTNEKLFF. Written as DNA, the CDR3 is TGTGCCATCAGGGGACAGGGAACTAATGAAAAACTGTTTTTT.

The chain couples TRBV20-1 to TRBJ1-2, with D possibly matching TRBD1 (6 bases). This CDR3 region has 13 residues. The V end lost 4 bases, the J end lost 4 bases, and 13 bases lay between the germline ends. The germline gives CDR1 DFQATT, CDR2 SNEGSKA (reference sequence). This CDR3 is CSAKIQGTYGYTF. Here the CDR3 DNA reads TGCAGTGCTAAAATACAGGGCACCTATGGCTACACCTTC.

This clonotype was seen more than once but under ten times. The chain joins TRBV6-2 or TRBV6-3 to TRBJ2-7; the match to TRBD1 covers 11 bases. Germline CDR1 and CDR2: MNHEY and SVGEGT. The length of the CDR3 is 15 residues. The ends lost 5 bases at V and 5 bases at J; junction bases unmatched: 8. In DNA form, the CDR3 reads TGTGCCAGCAGTCTATTCGGGACAGGGGGGCACGAGCAGTACGTC. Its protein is CASSLFGTGGHEQYV.

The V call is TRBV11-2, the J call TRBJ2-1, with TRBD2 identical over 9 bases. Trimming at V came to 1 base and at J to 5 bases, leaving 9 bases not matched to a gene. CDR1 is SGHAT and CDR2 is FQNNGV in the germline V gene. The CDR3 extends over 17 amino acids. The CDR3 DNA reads TGTGCCAGCAGCTTAGGTACTAGCGGGCGAGCCGACAATGAGCAGTTCTTC. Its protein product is CASSLGTSGRADNEQFF.

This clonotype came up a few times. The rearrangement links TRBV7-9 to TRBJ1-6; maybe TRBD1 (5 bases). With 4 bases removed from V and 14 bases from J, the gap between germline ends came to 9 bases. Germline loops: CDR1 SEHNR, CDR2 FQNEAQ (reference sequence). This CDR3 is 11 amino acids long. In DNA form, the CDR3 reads TGTGCCAGCAGCTCGGGGCCCTCCCTCCACTTT. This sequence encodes CASSSGPSLHF.

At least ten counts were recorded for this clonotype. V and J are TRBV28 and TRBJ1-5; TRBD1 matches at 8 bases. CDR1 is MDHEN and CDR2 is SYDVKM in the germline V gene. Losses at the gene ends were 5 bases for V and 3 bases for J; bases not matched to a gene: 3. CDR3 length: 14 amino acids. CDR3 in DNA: TGTGCCAGCAGTCTGACAGGGGTCAATCAGCCCCAGCATTTT. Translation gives CASSLTGVNQPQHF.

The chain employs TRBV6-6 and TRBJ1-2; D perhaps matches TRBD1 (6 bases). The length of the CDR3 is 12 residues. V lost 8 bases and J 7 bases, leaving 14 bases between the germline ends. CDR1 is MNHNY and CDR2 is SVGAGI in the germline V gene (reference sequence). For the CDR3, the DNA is TGTGCCAGCGGGACGGGGGCGCCTGGCTACACCTTC. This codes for CASGTGAPGYTF.

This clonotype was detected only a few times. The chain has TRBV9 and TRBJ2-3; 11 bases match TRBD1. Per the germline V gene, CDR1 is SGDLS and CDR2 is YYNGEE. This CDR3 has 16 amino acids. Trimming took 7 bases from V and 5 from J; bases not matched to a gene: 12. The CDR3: CASSGTGGTDGDTQYF. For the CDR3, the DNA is TGTGCCAGCTCCGGGACAGGGGGAACGGATGGAGATACGCAGTATTTT.

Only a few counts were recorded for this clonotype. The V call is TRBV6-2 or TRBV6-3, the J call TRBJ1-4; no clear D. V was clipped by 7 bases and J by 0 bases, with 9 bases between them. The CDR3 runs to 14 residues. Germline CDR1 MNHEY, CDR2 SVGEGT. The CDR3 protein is CASTRIATNEKLFF. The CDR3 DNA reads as TGTGCCAGCACCCGGATCGCAACTAATGAAAAACTGTTTTTT.

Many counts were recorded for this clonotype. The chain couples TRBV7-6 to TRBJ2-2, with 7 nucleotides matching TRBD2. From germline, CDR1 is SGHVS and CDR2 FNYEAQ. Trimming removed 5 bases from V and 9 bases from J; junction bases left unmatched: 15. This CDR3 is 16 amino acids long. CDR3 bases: TGTGCCAGCAGCCACAGCGGGACCCCCGACGGCCGGGAGCTGTTTTTT. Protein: CASSHSGTPDGRELFF.